The 28 T cell receptor beta chains presented below share a single source sample, sequenced in a study of spatial heterogeneity in lung cancer. MiXCR was run by TCRdb on the 5' RACE reads, yielding one entry per CDR3 protein. There are approximately 11,000 distinct CDR3 sequences in the sample; roughly 3.5% occur only once, and around 50% lies in the top ten. As for time point: sample taken at primary tumor resection. The input material, whole RNA from tumor, nontumor lung or frozen PBMC, was sequenced unsorted. The sample here was PBMCs, taken at surgery. These receptors were obtained from a female donor with early-stage non-small cell lung cancer.

Ten or more counts support this clonotype. The library was designed around alpha chains, so this beta chain is a stray read whose abundance carries little weight. The genes are TRBV6-6 and TRBJ1-1; no clear D gene. V was shortened by 0 bases and J by 12 bases, with 14 bases between the two germline ends. Germline V lookup: CDR1 MNHNY, CDR2 SVGAGI (reference sequence). The CDR3 is 13 residues long. The CDR3 loop reads CASSYSDHRDSFF. CDR3 in DNA: TGTGCCAGCAGTTACTCCGACCATCGGGATTCTTTCTTT.

This clonotype was seen ten or more times. Because the library targeted alpha chains, this beta chain is an off-target read whose size means little. The chain carries TRBV27 and TRBJ2-7, with a tentative D call TRBD2 (6 bases). The germline V and J ends were trimmed by 2 bases and 3 bases, with 11 bases remaining between them. The CDR3 loop spans 14 amino acids. Per the germline V gene, CDR1 is MNHEY and CDR2 is SMNVEV (reference sequence). CDR3 loop: CASSLMAGFYEQYF. CDR3 nucleotide sequence: TGTGCCAGCAGTTTAATGGCGGGGTTCTACGAGCAGTACTTC.

This clonotype was seen a few times. A library prepared for alpha chains yielded this beta chain as an off-target read; its size is of little meaning. The rearrangement uses TRBV30 and TRBJ2-7; TRBD1 might be the D (6 bases). Deletions cut 0 bases from V and 5 bases from J, with 8 bases between. Germline CDR1 and CDR2: GTSNPN and SVGIG (reference sequence). The CDR3 length is 12 residues. CDR3 nucleotide sequence: TGTGCCTGGAGTGTTACAGGGAACGAGCAGTACTTC. Translation gives CAWSVTGNEQYF.

The table lists this clonotype with many counts. Because this beta chain is a stray read in a library intended to capture alpha chains, its abundance should not be given much weight. The rearrangement links TRBV12-3 or TRBV12-4 to TRBJ2-1, with a weak D call TRBD2 (6 bases). V was cut by 5 bases and J by 7 bases, with 12 bases left in between. The CDR3 totals 13 residues. The CDR3 nucleotides are TGTGCCAGCAGTCCACTAGGGAGGAATGAGCAGTTCTTC. It translates to CASSPLGRNEQFF.

This clonotype was seen at least ten times. Since the library was made to target alpha chains, this beta chain is a stray read and its abundance is not meaningful. CDR3 amino acids: CASSWRANQPQHF. The CDR3 DNA sequence: TGTGCCAGTAGCTGGCGGGCTAATCAGCCCCAGCATTTT. This chain uses TRBV19 with TRBJ1-5, with D hard to call. V was pared by 6 bases and J by 4 bases, with 10 bases between. The CDR3 extends over 13 amino acids. Germline values: CDR1 LNHDA, CDR2 SQIVND (reference sequence).

Points on this clonotype: This beta chain came through as a stray read in a library set up for alpha chains, and its size says little. The chain carries TRBV6-2 or TRBV6-3 and TRBJ2-1, with 10 bases that match TRBD2. The CDR3 is 14 residues long. Trimming at V came to 6 bases and at J to 4 bases, leaving 3 bases not matched to a gene. In germline, CDR1 is MNHEY, CDR2 SVGEGT. This CDR3 reads CASRISGGYNEQFF. Here the CDR3 DNA reads TGTGCCAGCAGGATTAGCGGGGGGTACAATGAGCAGTTCTTC.

As for this clonotype: Germline is not matched at one junction end, which may reflect a read error. A library made for alpha chains picked up this beta chain off target, so its size means little. The V call is TRBV20-1, the J call TRBJ2-7; D unresolved. In germline, CDR1 is DFQATT, CDR2 SNEGSKA (reference sequence). This CDR3 region has 14 residues. The CDR3 DNA sequence: TGCAGTGCTAGAGAGTCCGGGCTCTCCTTCGAGCAGTACTTC. This encodes CSARESGLSFEQYF.

This clonotype appeared many times. Being off target in a library aimed at alpha chains, this beta chain has a size of little meaning. This sequence joins TRBV28 and TRBJ2-7, with 8 bases identical to TRBD2. V lost 5 bases, J lost 3 bases, and 9 bases stayed unmatched. The CDR3 sequence is 15 residues long. CDR1 is MDHEN and CDR2 is SYDVKM in the germline V gene. CDR3 nucleotides: TGTGCCAGCAGTGCCTCGGGGGGGCAGTACTACGAGCAGTACTTC. This gives the protein CASSASGGQYYEQYF. Full variable domain (outside the CDR3, taken from reference TRBV28 and TRBJ2-7): DVKVTQSSRYLVKRTGEKVFLECVQDMDHENMFWYRQDPGLGLRLIYFSYDVKMKEKGDIPEGYSVSREKKERFSLILESASTNQTSMYLCASSASGGQYYEQYFGPGTRLTVT.

This clonotype has a count of ten or more. The size of this beta chain means little, since it is a stray read in a library made for alpha chains. The V gene is TRBV6-2 or TRBV6-3, the J gene TRBJ2-3, with D uncertain. CDR3 length: 15 amino acids. Trimming left V 6 bases short and J 0 bases short, with 13 bases between. Germline V CDR1 and CDR2: MNHEY, SVGEGT. DNA of the CDR3: TGTGCCAGCAGCTCCCGCCGAGGAAGCACAGATACGCAGTATTTT. This gives the protein CASSSRRGSTDTQYF.

This clonotype has a count of ten or more. This beta chain is an unintended read in a library built for alpha chains; its size means little. V gene TRBV7-9 combines with J gene TRBJ2-1; 9 nucleotides align to TRBD1. Germline CDR1 SEHNR, CDR2 FQNEAQ (reference sequence). V lost 4 bases to trimming and J lost 7 bases; unmatched junction nucleotides: 14. CDR3 size: 17 residues. The CDR3 protein is CASSSPVGQGSRNEQFF. The CDR3 region has the DNA TGTGCCAGCAGCTCTCCCGTGGGACAGGGAAGCCGGAATGAGCAGTTCTTC.

As regards this clonotype: Because the library targeted alpha chains, this beta chain is an off-target read whose size means little. The rearrangement joins TRBV6-5 to TRBJ2-1; 7 bases are a match to TRBD2. V shed 1 base and J 4 bases; nucleotides not matched to a gene: 4. Germline values: CDR1 MNHEY, CDR2 SVGAGI. This CDR3 contains 15 residues. As DNA, the CDR3 is TGTGCCAGCAGTTACTATCCTAGCGGTTACAATGAGCAGTTCTTC. Translated: CASSYYPSGYNEQFF.

The table lists this clonotype with a few counts. For a library built for alpha chains, this beta chain is a stray read; little rests on its size. The CDR3 loop is CASSLRTRPGAGELFF. The CDR3 DNA reads as TGTGCCAGCAGTCTAAGGACTAGGCCTGGGGCCGGGGAGCTGTTTTTT. The chain combines TRBV12-3 or TRBV12-4 with TRBJ2-2; 7 bases align to TRBD2. The V and J ends lost 5 bases and 6 bases, in that order; junction bases with no gene match: 12. The CDR3 covers 16 residues.

This clonotype was observed at least ten times. This beta chain turned up in a library designed for alpha chains; as an off-target read, its abundance says little. The chain joins TRBV28 to TRBJ2-7, with 7 bases identical to TRBD1. The V segment lost 6 bases and the J segment 4 bases; nucleotides outside the gene matches: 3. Germline loops: CDR1 MDHEN, CDR2 SYDVKM. The CDR3 contains 12 residues. The CDR3 loop reads CASSYRGYEQYF. The CDR3 region has the DNA TGTGCCAGCAGCTACAGGGGTTACGAGCAGTACTTC. Drawing the rest from reference TRBV28 and TRBJ2-7, the complete variable domain is DVKVTQSSRYLVKRTGEKVFLECVQDMDHENMFWYRQDPGLGLRLIYFSYDVKMKEKGDIPEGYSVSREKKERFSLILESASTNQTSMYLCASSYRGYEQYFGPGTRLTVT.

In this sample, this clonotype turned up a few times. Since the library was made to target alpha chains, this beta chain is a stray read and its abundance is not meaningful. The chain links TRBV4-3 to TRBJ1-2; D possibly corresponds to TRBD1 (6 bases). The germline V gene encodes CDR1 LGHNA and CDR2 YSLEER. The length of the CDR3 is 15 residues. The V end lost 0 bases, the J end lost 2 bases, and 10 bases lay between the germline ends. The CDR3 nucleotides are TGCGCCAGCAGCCAAGACTTTCAGGGGAACTATGGCTACACCTTC. Its translation is CASSQDFQGNYGYTF.

This clonotype came up many times. This beta chain is off target for a library built for alpha chains, so its abundance means little. This chain connects TRBV4-3 to TRBJ2-2; 13 positions agree with TRBD2. Germline trimming cut 5 bases from V and 5 bases from J; bases unmatched to any gene: 14. Germline V gene sequence: CDR1 LGHNA, CDR2 YSLEER. The CDR3 loop spans 19 amino acids. CDR3 amino acids: CASSTQTSGGSFRTGELFF. CDR3 bases: TGCGCCAGCAGCACACAGACTAGCGGGGGGTCGTTTAGGACCGGGGAGCTGTTTTTT.

This clonotype came up many times. In a library made to pick up alpha chains, this beta chain is a stray read with a size that means little. The genes are TRBV20-1 and TRBJ1-6, with D possibly matching TRBD1 (6 bases). The CDR3 loop spans 15 amino acids. Germline V gene sequence: CDR1 DFQATT, CDR2 SNEGSKA (reference sequence). Trimming took 1 base from V and 3 from J, leaving 10 bases between them. In nucleotides, the CDR3 is TGCAGTGCTAGAGTGGGGGCAGGCTATAATTCACCCCTCCACTTT. The encoded protein is CSARVGAGYNSPLHF.

This clonotype was seen at least ten times. Being off target in a library aimed at alpha chains, this beta chain has a size of little meaning. V and J are TRBV7-3 and TRBJ2-1, with D perhaps TRBD1 (5 bases). Germline CDR1 and CDR2: SGHTA and FQGTGA. The V and J ends lost 8 bases and 7 bases respectively, with 15 bases between them. The CDR3 length is 13 residues. CDR3 in amino acids: CASGAGPGNEQFF. The CDR3 coding sequence is TGTGCCAGCGGGGCTGGGCCTGGGAATGAGCAGTTCTTC.

This clonotype was seen many times. For a library built for alpha chains, this beta chain is a stray read; little rests on its size. The CDR3 region is CASSAGQQTDTQYF. The CDR3 coding sequence is TGTGCCAGCAGTGCCGGACAGCAGACAGATACGCAGTATTTT. The chain couples TRBV2 to TRBJ2-3, with D perhaps TRBD1 (6 bases). Trimming removed 4 bases from V and 3 bases from J, with 11 bases in between. CDR1 is SNHLY and CDR2 is FYNNEI in the germline V gene. This CDR3 comprises 14 residues.

This clonotype has ten or more counts. Since the library was made to target alpha chains, this beta chain is a stray read and its abundance is not meaningful. This rearrangement joins TRBV20-1 to TRBJ2-1; D ambiguous. CDR1 is DFQATT, CDR2 SNEGSKA, per germline (reference sequence). V was trimmed by 5 bases and J by 1 base, leaving 9 bases between them. This CDR3 has 13 residues. The CDR3 is CSARKPSYNEQFF. For the CDR3, the DNA is TGCAGTGCTCGGAAACCTTCCTACAATGAGCAGTTCTTC.

In this sample, this clonotype turned up many times. Within a library made for alpha chains, this beta chain is off target, and its count is uninformative. This sequence joins TRBV27 and TRBJ2-5; tentatively, D is TRBD2 (5 bases). Germline values: CDR1 MNHEY, CDR2 SMNVEV (reference sequence). The CDR3 extends over 12 amino acids. V was pared by 5 bases and J by 5 bases, with 9 bases between. The CDR3 region has the DNA TGTGCCAGCAGTGGTACGGGGGAGACCCAGTACTTC. The encoded protein is CASSGTGETQYF.

The sample holds many counts of this clonotype. This beta chain appears as a stray read in a library generated for alpha chains; its size is not informative. This sequence joins TRBV4-2 and TRBJ2-1, with unresolved D. CDR1 is LGHNA, CDR2 YNFKEQ, per germline. V lost 1 base and J 4 bases, leaving 5 bases between the germline ends. The CDR3 runs to 13 residues. Here the CDR3 DNA reads TGTGCCAGCAGCCAAGTCCTTTACAATGAGCAGTTCTTC. This gives the protein CASSQVLYNEQFF.

Details on this clonotype: This beta chain is a stray sequence in a library constructed for alpha chains; its clone size is not meaningful. The V and J genes are TRBV4-2 and TRBJ2-1; the match to TRBD2 covers 15 bases. The V gene end was trimmed by 4 bases and the J gene end by 7 bases; junction bases not matched to a gene: 5. Germline CDR1 is LGHNA and CDR2 is YNFKEQ. This CDR3 region has 16 residues. The CDR3 loop reads CASSRTGTSGGNEQFF. CDR3 DNA: TGTGCCAGCAGCCGGACTGGGACTAGCGGGGGGAATGAGCAGTTCTTC.

This clonotype was observed at least ten times. A library made for alpha chains picked up this beta chain off target, so its size means little. The V gene is TRBV20-1, the J gene TRBJ1-2; D is undetermined. The V end lost 0 bases, the J end lost 7 bases, and 18 bases lay between the germline ends. The CDR3 runs to 15 residues. Germline CDR1 reads DFQATT; CDR2 reads SNEGSKA (reference sequence). CDR3 in DNA: TGCAGTGCTAGAGATCCAGCAGGAGGAGTAGGTGGCTACACCTTC. The encoded protein is CSARDPAGGVGGYTF.

Worth noting for this clonotype: A much more abundant neighbour one base away suggests this may be a read error. With the library built for alpha chains, this beta chain is off target and its frequency is not meaningful. The chain has TRBV7-9 and TRBJ1-6; TRBD1 might be the D (6 bases). The CDR3 is 14 amino acids. V was trimmed by 5 bases and J by 11 bases, leaving 16 bases between them. The germline V gene encodes CDR1 SEHNR and CDR2 FQNEAQ (reference sequence). CDR3 sequence reads: CASSAGTCRTPLHF. In DNA, the CDR3 is TGTGCCAGCAGCGCCGGGACATGTCGGACACCCCTCCACTTT.

This clonotype has at least ten counts. Because the library targeted alpha chains, this beta chain is an off-target read whose size means little. This chain links TRBV20-1 with TRBJ1-2; the D gene is possibly TRBD1 (6 bases). There are 13 residues in the CDR3. Germline CDR1 reads DFQATT; CDR2 reads SNEGSKA (reference sequence). The germline V and J ends were trimmed by 3 bases and 6 bases, with 14 bases remaining between them. In DNA form, the CDR3 reads TGCAGTGCTAGCCCGACGGGGGCGGATGGCTACACCTTC. Protein: CSASPTGADGYTF.

This clonotype was recorded many times. This beta chain slipped into a library made for alpha chains as a stray read, so its size is not meaningful. The V and J genes are TRBV2 and TRBJ2-5, with 9 bases identical to TRBD1. The germline CDR1 and CDR2 sequences are SNHLY and FYNNEI. V dropped 6 bases and J dropped 5; count of bases not matched to a gene: 10. There are 15 residues in the CDR3. The CDR3 DNA follows: TGTGCCAGCAGGGGTGACAGGGGGTCAGGTGAGACCCAGTACTTC. Its translation is CASRGDRGSGETQYF. The full variable domain, with the rest looked up from reference TRBV2 and TRBJ2-5, is EPEVTQTPSHQVTQMGQEVILRCVPISNHLYFYWYRQILGQKVEFLVSFYNNEISEKSEIFDDQFSVERPDGSNFTLKIRSTKLEDSAMYFCASRGDRGSGETQYFGPGTRLLVL.

The table lists this clonotype with many counts. This beta chain came through as a stray read in a library set up for alpha chains, and its size says little. The rearrangement uses TRBV7-9 and TRBJ1-6; maybe TRBD1 (5 bases). Trimming took off 4 bases at V and 8 bases at J, with 15 bases between the two ends. The CDR3 contains 15 residues. The germline V gene has CDR1 SEHNR and CDR2 FQNEAQ (reference sequence). The CDR3 loop is CASSSGPLGYSPLHF. Here the CDR3 DNA reads TGTGCCAGCAGCTCGGGACCTCTAGGATATTCACCCCTCCACTTT. The whole variable domain, filled in from reference TRBV7-9 and TRBJ1-6, reads DTGVSQNPRHKITKRGQNVTFRCDPISEHNRLYWYRQTLGQGPEFLTYFQNEAQLEKSRLLSDRFSAERPKGSFSTLEIQRTEQGDSAMYLCASSSGPLGYSPLHFGNGTRLTVT.

This clonotype was counted ten times or more. This beta chain is an unintended read in a library built for alpha chains; its size means little. The CDR3 DNA reads TGTGCCATCAGTGTTGGAGATACGCAGTATTTT. As protein: CAISVGDTQYF. This chain connects TRBV10-3 to TRBJ2-3; D remains unclear. There are 11 residues in the CDR3. Trimming left V 4 bases short and J 5 bases short, with 4 bases between. CDR1 is ENHRY, CDR2 SYGVKD, per germline.